Detailed here is one T cell receptor (beta chain). Synthetic TCR analog templates were spiked into all PCRs individually. Sequencing used immunoSEQ multiplex PCR; TCRdb keeps in-frame clones, though not all of them. Here the sample spans under 55,000 clones, under 90% being singletons. The data belong to a study of PD-L1 blockade in urothelial cancer. Study background: Males with bladder-origin urothelial cancer constituted most of the roughly 29 patients.

CDR1 and CDR2 (germline): MNHEY, SVGAGI. The V and J ends lost 6 bases and 0 bases respectively, with 8 bases between them. The length of the CDR3 is 14 residues. The sample in question was PBMCs, obtained around atezolizumab (anti-PD-L1) treatment. The J gene is TRBJ2-2, the V gene TRBV6-5, with a weak D call TRBD2 (6 bases). This clonotype originated in a man aged 40-55 years with urothelial cancer. The CDR3 is CASRGDSNTGELFF. In DNA, the CDR3 is TGTGCCAGCAGGGGGGACTCGAACACCGGGGAGCTGTTTTTT.